This T cell receptor beta chain emerged from a study of blood T cell repertoires in COVID-19. For the study at large: Specimens from acute and convalescent COVID-19 originated in the United States, Italy and Spain.

Here immunoSEQ multiplex PCR was the method, and the copy in TCRdb shows in-frame clones only, minus some. The sample includes roughly 130,000 clones, around 80% of them seen just once. The sample taken for sequencing was peripheral blood. The sequence came from a man aged 50 to 59 with acute or convalescent COVID-19.

In DNA form, the CDR3 reads TGCGCCAGCGGATTCGGACAGTTAAACACTGAAGCTTTCTTT. It is translated as CASGFGQLNTEAFF. The chain combines TRBV5-1 with TRBJ1-1, with a possible D match to TRBD1 (6 bases). Per the germline V gene, CDR1 is SGHRS and CDR2 is YFSETQ. CDR3 length: 14 residues. Trimming removed 7 bases from V and 2 bases from J, with 15 bases in between.